Listed below are T cell receptor beta chains from one sample, sequenced in a study of blood T cell repertoires in COVID-19. Assay: immunoSEQ multiplex PCR; the TCRdb copy retains only in-frame clones and omits some. The sample holds about 170,000 clones, 70% to 90% seen once. The sequencing sample was made of PBMCs or T cells enriched from blood (not recorded which). These receptors originate from a woman aged 18-30 years who had recovered from COVID-19. The CDR3 runs from the conserved cysteine through the conserved F or W. The D gene is left open where the match is weak.

TRBD2,TRBV11-2,17,TRBJ2-3,TGTGCCAGCAGCTCAGGGACTAGCGGGAGCCCCACAGATACGCAGTATTTT,CASSSGTSGSPTDTQYF
-,TRBV19,16,TRBJ1-3,TGTGCCAGTAGTATTTCCACAGGCCCGACTGGAAACACCATATATTTT,CASSISTGPTGNTIYF
TRBD1,TRBV24-1,13,TRBJ2-1,TGTGCCACCAGTGGTTCGACAGGGAATGAGCAGTTCTTC,CATSGSTGNEQFF
TRBD1,TRBV4-1,19,TRBJ1-2,TGCGCCAGCAGCCAACCTAGAGCAAACCCCCGGGACAGGGTTAATGGCTACACCTTC,CASSQPRANPRDRVNGYTF
-,TRBV9,15,TRBJ2-3,TGTGCCAGCAGCGTAGACGGGAGAGGTGCGGATACGCAGTATTTT,CASSVDGRGADTQYF
-,TRBV15,14,TRBJ2-7,TGTGCCACCAGCACCCGAGGACAGTCCTACGAGCAGTACTTC,CATSTRGQSYEQYF
TRBD2,TRBV3-1/TRBV3-2,14,TRBJ2-5,TGTGCCAGCAGCCCAAGACTAGCCATGAAGACCCAGTACTTC,CASSPRLAMKTQYF
TRBD2,TRBV9,14,TRBJ2-7,TGTGCCAGCAGCTCCCGCGCTAGCGGCTACGAGCAGTACTTC,CASSSRASGYEQYF
TRBD1,TRBV5-1,20,TRBJ2-7,TGCGCCAGCAGCGGCTTTGGGGAGAGGGTTAGAGACAGGGTTACCTACGAGCAGTACTTC,CASSGFGERVRDRVTYEQYF
-,TRBV27,16,TRBJ1-1,TGTGCCAGCAGGGGATTTGCGGGTAAGGGGAACACTGAAGCTTTCTTT,CASRGFAGKGNTEAFF